What follows are 31 T cell receptor beta chains derived from one specimen sequenced in a study of T cells in Graves' hyperthyroidism and ophthalmopathy. There were TCR beta CDR3 regions amplified from RNA transcripts. The HTBI primer set drove a first-round RT-PCR of the TCR CDR3. TCRdb called the multiplex PCR reads again in MiXCR, with one record for every CDR3 protein. This table has about 59,000 distinct CDR3 sequences, roughly half appearing once. What was sequenced was blood. These receptors all stem from a woman aged 55-75 years with Graves' ophthalmopathy.

This chain joins TRBV11-1 and TRBJ1-3, with D unclear. CDR1 is SGHAT, CDR2 FQDESV, per germline (reference sequence). V was cut by 1 base and J by 6 bases, with 10 bases left in between. The CDR3 is 14 residues long. The CDR3 spells CASSLVQEKNTIYF. Written as DNA, the CDR3 is TGTGCCAGCAGCTTAGTGCAGGAAAAAAACACCATATATTTT. Filled out from reference TRBV11-1 and TRBJ1-3, the complete variable domain reads EAEVAQSPRYKITEKSQAVAFWCDPISGHATLYWYRQILGQGPELLVQFQDESVVDDSQLPKDRFSAERLKGVDSTLKIQPAELGDSAMYLCASSLVQEKNTIYFGEGSWLTVV.

This clonotype was seen ten or more times. The rearrangement uses TRBV29-1 and TRBJ2-3; the D gene is possibly TRBD2 (7 bases). The CDR3 runs 13 residues. CDR1 is SQVTM, CDR2 ANQGSEA, per germline. The V and J ends lost 4 bases and 4 bases respectively, with 12 bases between them. CDR3 DNA: TGCAGCGTTGCTATAGGGGGGGCAGATACGCAGTATTTT. This gives the protein CSVAIGGADTQYF.

There are many counts of this clonotype. The genes are TRBV6-2 or TRBV6-3 and TRBJ2-1; 12 bases are shared with TRBD2. The CDR3 is 14 amino acids. The V gene end was trimmed by 6 bases and the J gene end by 8 bases; junction bases not matched to a gene: 5. Per germline, CDR1 MNHEY and CDR2 SVGEGT. DNA of the CDR3: TGTGCCAGCAGGGGGACTAGCGGGCCGTATGAGCAGTTCTTC. Its protein is CASRGTSGPYEQFF.

The CDR3 region has the DNA TGTGCCAGCTCCCCCGGGGAGAATTATGGCTACACCTTC. Translating gives CASSPGENYGYTF. This sequence joins TRBV5-6 and TRBJ1-2; the D is unclear. The germline V gene encodes CDR1 SGHDT and CDR2 YYEEEE. The CDR3 covers 13 residues. V gave up 7 bases and J gave up 5 bases, with 15 bases separating them.

This clonotype has ten or more counts. The V and J genes are TRBV7-9 and TRBJ1-2; D remains ambiguous. Trimming left V 5 bases short and J 7 bases short, with 20 bases between. Germline V CDR1 and CDR2: SEHNR, FQNEAQ (reference sequence). The CDR3 runs 15 residues. This chain's CDR3 is CASSTEGSSSSGYTF. The CDR3 DNA follows: TGTGCCAGCAGCACCGAGGGTAGCTCAAGCAGTGGCTACACCTTC.

This clonotype was seen ten or more times. The CDR3 sequence: CATKGTTTEAFF. The CDR3 DNA is TGTGCCACCAAGGGGACGACGACTGAAGCTTTCTTT. The chain has TRBV2 and TRBJ1-1, with D possibly TRBD1 on 5 matching bases. Germline CDR1 and CDR2: SNHLY and FYNNEI. The CDR3 has 12 residues. V was shortened by 10 bases and J by 5 bases, with 14 bases between the two germline ends.

This rearrangement joins TRBV5-1 to TRBJ2-3; no definite D call. This CDR3 spans 14 amino acids. The V end was cut by 0 bases, the J end by 6 bases, with 11 bases between. CDR1 is SGHRS and CDR2 is YFSETQ in the germline V gene. The CDR3 sequence is CASSLVAFRDTQYF. The CDR3 nucleotides read TGCGCCAGCAGCTTGGTGGCGTTTAGGGATACGCAGTATTTT.

The chain is built from TRBV7-9 and TRBJ2-1; no firm D call. The germline gives CDR1 SEHNR, CDR2 FQNEAQ (reference sequence). Trimming stripped 5 bases from V and 6 bases from J, with 5 bases between. This CDR3 contains 11 residues. This chain's CDR3 is CASSPSNEQFF. The CDR3 coding sequence is TGTGCCAGCAGCCCCAGCAATGAGCAGTTCTTC.

This clonotype was observed many times. The V call is TRBV7-9, the J call TRBJ1-4; tentatively, D is TRBD1 (5 bases). CDR3 size: 16 residues. The V end was cut by 6 bases, the J end by 7 bases, with 21 bases between. Looked up from germline, CDR1 is SEHNR and CDR2 is FQNEAQ (reference sequence). CDR3 amino acids: CASSASPRDISEKLFF. In DNA, the CDR3 is TGTGCCAGCAGTGCTTCCCCCAGGGATATAAGTGAAAAACTGTTTTTT.

This clonotype has just one count. This chain links TRBV19 with TRBJ2-7; no firm D call. The CDR3 sequence is 12 residues long. V was trimmed by 6 bases and J by 4 bases, leaving 10 bases between them. The germline V gene encodes CDR1 LNHDA and CDR2 SQIVND (reference sequence). CDR3 nucleotide sequence: TGTGCCAGTAGAAGTGGCCCATACGAGCAGTACTTC. It codes for CASRSGPYEQYF.

In its sample, this clonotype was seen many times. The chain has TRBV11-2 and TRBJ1-1; tentative D call: TRBD1 (5 bases). The CDR3 spans 15 residues. Germline V gives CDR1 SGHAT, CDR2 FQNNGV. Trimming took 0 bases from V and 2 from J, leaving 10 bases between them. DNA for the CDR3: TGTGCCAGCAGCTTAGATCAGACAGCTAACACTGAAGCTTTCTTT. Translated: CASSLDQTANTEAFF.

This clonotype has at least ten counts. The J gene is TRBJ2-3, the V gene TRBV11-2; a weak D match, TRBD2 (6 bases). Trimming took off 5 bases at V and 2 bases at J, with 14 bases between the two ends. Per germline, CDR1 SGHAT and CDR2 FQNNGV. The CDR3 contains 15 residues. The CDR3 coding sequence is TGTGCCAGCAGCAACTCCGGGGGTTACACAGATACGCAGTATTTT. It translates to CASSNSGGYTDTQYF. The full variable domain, in which reference TRBV11-2 and TRBJ2-3 provide the parts outside the CDR3, is EAGVAQSPRYKIIEKRQSVAFWCNPISGHATLYWYQQILGQGPKLLIQFQNNGVVDDSQLPKDRFSAERLKGVDSTLKIQPAKLEDSAVYLCASSNSGGYTDTQYFGPGTRLTVL.

This clonotype was counted at least ten times. This sequence joins TRBV11-2 and TRBJ1-3, with no clear D. Between the trimmed V and J ends, which lost 3 bases and 0 bases, there was a span of 9 bases. The CDR3 is 15 amino acids. Germline V lookup: CDR1 SGHAT, CDR2 FQNNGV. This chain's CDR3 is CASSLSGNSGNTIYF. The DNA for the CDR3 is TGTGCCAGCAGCTTGTCAGGAAACTCTGGAAACACCATATATTTT.

This clonotype appeared many times. This chain links TRBV20-1 with TRBJ2-3; 8 nucleotides agree with TRBD2. Germline V gene lookup returns CDR1 DFQATT and CDR2 SNEGSKA (reference sequence). The CDR3 has 14 amino acids. Unmatched junction bases numbered 8, after V lost 6 bases and J lost 3 bases. This chain's CDR3 is CSARGLALTDTQYF. The CDR3, as DNA: TGCAGTGCCCGTGGACTAGCTTTGACAGATACGCAGTATTTT.

This clonotype came up once. V and J are TRBV5-5 and TRBJ1-5; TRBD1 agrees at 8 bases. The trim removed 4 bases at V and 3 bases at J, leaving 9 bases unmatched. CDR1 is SGHKS, CDR2 YYEKEE, per germline (reference sequence). CDR3 length: 16 amino acids. CDR3 in amino acids: CASSTPGTGNNQPQHF. In nucleotides, the CDR3 is TGTGCCAGCAGCACTCCCGGGACAGGCAACAATCAGCCCCAGCATTTT.

The sample holds a few counts of this clonotype. The chain combines TRBV4-1 with TRBJ2-2; 10 nucleotides line up with TRBD1. This CDR3 contains 19 residues. Germline values: CDR1 MGHRA, CDR2 YSYEKL. Trimming took 2 bases from V and 5 from J; bases not matched to a gene: 14. CDR3 in DNA: TGCGCCAGCAGCCAAATCCTACTTAAGAGGACAGGGGGGACCGGGGAGCTGTTTTTT. Encoded protein: CASSQILLKRTGGTGELFF.

This clonotype has a handful of counts. J is TRBJ2-1 and V is TRBV3-1; D gene unclear. The CDR3 has 15 residues. Germline CDR1 and CDR2: LGHDT and YNNKEL (reference sequence). The V end was cut by 4 bases, the J end by 0 bases, with 10 bases between. Written as DNA, the CDR3 is TGTGCCAGCAGCCCTGGCAGAGGCTCCTACAATGAGCAGTTCTTC. Its translation is CASSPGRGSYNEQFF.

The chain is built from TRBV7-9 and TRBJ1-5; perhaps TRBD1 as D (5 bases). This CDR3 is built from 12 residues. V lost 5 bases to trimming and J lost 9 bases, with 11 bases between them. Per germline, CDR1 SEHNR and CDR2 FQNEAQ (reference sequence). The CDR3 sequence is CASSIRDRPQHF. DNA for the CDR3: TGTGCCAGCAGCATTCGGGACCGGCCCCAGCATTTT.

This clonotype appeared many times. CDR3 in DNA: TGTGCCAGCAGCGTAGGGGACACTAACTACGAGCAGTACTTC. This translates into CASSVGDTNYEQYF. The V and J genes are TRBV9 and TRBJ2-7, with TRBD1 as a possible D gene (6 bases). Germline CDR1 and CDR2: SGDLS and YYNGEE. V lost 0 bases to trimming and J lost 3 bases, with 10 bases between them. The CDR3 is 14 amino acids.

This clonotype has at least ten counts. This chain connects TRBV7-9 to TRBJ2-3, with D maybe TRBD2 (6 bases). CDR1 is SEHNR and CDR2 is FQNEAQ in the germline V gene (reference sequence). The CDR3 is 13 residues long. Trimming stripped 5 bases from V and 4 bases from J, with 10 bases between. The DNA for the CDR3 is TGTGCCAGCAGCCTCGGGGGTTCAGATACGCAGTATTTT. It specifies CASSLGGSDTQYF.

This clonotype has a count of ten or more. The chain employs TRBV5-1 and TRBJ1-1; D is uncertain. V shed 2 bases and J shed 0 bases, with 5 bases lying between them. The length of the CDR3 is 13 residues. Germline V gene lookup returns CDR1 SGHRS and CDR2 YFSETQ. The CDR3 DNA is TGCGCCAGCAGCTTCACCTTGAACACTGAAGCTTTCTTT. This gives the protein CASSFTLNTEAFF. Variable domain in full (rest from reference TRBV5-1 and TRBJ1-1): KAGVTQTPRYLIKTRGQQVTLSCSPISGHRSVSWYQQTPGQGLQFLFEYFSETQRNKGNFPGRFSGRQFSNSRSEMNVSTLELGDSALYLCASSFTLNTEAFFGQGTRLTVV.

The rearrangement uses TRBV2 and TRBJ1-1, with D possibly matching TRBD1 (5 bases). Germline V gene lookup returns CDR1 SNHLY and CDR2 FYNNEI. This CDR3 comprises 15 residues. The V and J ends lost 7 bases and 3 bases respectively, with 18 bases between them. The CDR3 bases are TGTGCCAGCAAGGTCGGGGCGAACGTTTACACTGAAGCTTTCTTT. Protein product: CASKVGANVYTEAFF.

J is TRBJ1-1 and V is TRBV5-6; TRBD1 is a possible D gene (6 bases). V shed 4 bases and J shed 6 bases, with 16 bases lying between them. Germline-derived CDR1 and CDR2 are SGHDT and YYEEEE. The CDR3 runs to 14 residues. DNA of the CDR3: TGTGCCAGCAGCGTGACACCAGGGGTGGCTGAAGCTTTCTTT. This encodes CASSVTPGVAEAFF.

This clonotype was counted at least ten times. The V and J genes are TRBV5-6 and TRBJ2-5; a possible D gene is TRBD2 (7 bases). The ends were cut back, 3 bases at V and 5 bases at J, with 23 bases in the middle. Germline V CDR1 and CDR2: SGHDT, YYEEEE. The CDR3 has 17 amino acids. The CDR3 loop is CASSSPTSGGGWETQYF. CDR3 bases: TGTGCCAGCAGCTCACCTACGTCTGGCGGGGGCTGGGAGACCCAGTACTTC.

The chain uses TRBV5-1 and TRBJ2-1; 7 positions match TRBD2. The CDR3 consists of 15 residues. The germline gives CDR1 SGHRS, CDR2 YFSETQ. Trimming removed 3 bases from V and 4 bases from J; junction bases left unmatched: 7. The CDR3 reads CASSWSAGAYNEQFF. For the CDR3, the DNA is TGCGCCAGCAGCTGGTCGGCGGGAGCTTACAATGAGCAGTTCTTC. The whole variable domain, remainder taken from reference TRBV5-1 and TRBJ2-1, is KAGVTQTPRYLIKTRGQQVTLSCSPISGHRSVSWYQQTPGQGLQFLFEYFSETQRNKGNFPGRFSGRQFSNSRSEMNVSTLELGDSALYLCASSWSAGAYNEQFFGPGTRLTVL.

There are many counts of this clonotype. The chain couples TRBV7-2 to TRBJ2-1; 8 bases agree with TRBD2. The V gene's germline CDR1 is SGHTA and CDR2 FQGNSA. V shed 3 bases, J shed 4 bases, and the junction held 8 bases outside the gene matches. The CDR3 runs to 16 residues. This CDR3 reads CASSFGGTRRYNEQFF. The CDR3 DNA sequence: TGTGCCAGCAGCTTCGGCGGGACTAGACGATACAATGAGCAGTTCTTC.

With respect to this clonotype: At one of its ends the junction is not consistent with the germline gene, which may arise from a read error. This chain joins TRBV6-2 or TRBV6-3 and TRBJ1-6; D is uncertain. The CDR3 runs 11 residues. Germline assignment: CDR1 MNHEY and CDR2 SVGEGT. The CDR3 region has the DNA TGTGCCAACAGTGACGATTCACCCCTCCGCTTT. This sequence encodes CANSDDSPLRF.

This clonotype has ten or more counts. A read error is possible here, since a much larger clone lies one base away. The chain employs TRBV12-3 or TRBV12-4 and TRBJ1-1, with D unresolved. The CDR3 contains 13 residues. The CDR3 here is CASSLGSPNEASF. The DNA of the CDR3 is TGTGCCAGCAGTTTGGGCAGCCCTAATGAAGCTTCCTTT.

Points on this clonotype: In this CDR3 the conserved last residue, phenylalanine or tryptophan, is missing, so a read error is likely. This sequence joins TRBV5-6 and TRBJ2-7, with no clear D. The CDR3 is made up of 13 amino acids. V was clipped by 0 bases and J by 1 base, with 5 bases between them. Germline CDR1 reads SGHDT; CDR2 reads YYEEEE. The DNA of the CDR3 is TGTGCCAGCAGCTTGGTCGATTCCTACGAGCAGTACTCC. It encodes CASSLVDSYEQYS.

This clonotype was recorded many times. The CDR3 sequence: CASSEGTGKQFF. The DNA of the CDR3 is TGTGCCAGCAGTGAGGGGACAGGGAAACAGTTCTTC. V gene TRBV6-4 combines with J gene TRBJ2-1, with 9 bases fitting TRBD1. The CDR3 totals 12 residues. Per germline, CDR1 MRHNA and CDR2 SNTAGT. With 3 bases clipped from V and 13 bases from J, the junction kept 4 bases outside the gene matches.

J is TRBJ2-3 and V is TRBV2; 8 bases match TRBD2. The CDR3 contains 16 residues. Per the germline V gene, CDR1 is SNHLY and CDR2 is FYNNEI. J gave up 6 bases and V 7 bases, and 15 bases lay outside the gene matches. Written as DNA, the CDR3 is TGTGCCAGCACCGAGGGGAACGGGGGGGCCGTGGATACGCAGTATTTT. This sequence encodes CASTEGNGGAVDTQYF.